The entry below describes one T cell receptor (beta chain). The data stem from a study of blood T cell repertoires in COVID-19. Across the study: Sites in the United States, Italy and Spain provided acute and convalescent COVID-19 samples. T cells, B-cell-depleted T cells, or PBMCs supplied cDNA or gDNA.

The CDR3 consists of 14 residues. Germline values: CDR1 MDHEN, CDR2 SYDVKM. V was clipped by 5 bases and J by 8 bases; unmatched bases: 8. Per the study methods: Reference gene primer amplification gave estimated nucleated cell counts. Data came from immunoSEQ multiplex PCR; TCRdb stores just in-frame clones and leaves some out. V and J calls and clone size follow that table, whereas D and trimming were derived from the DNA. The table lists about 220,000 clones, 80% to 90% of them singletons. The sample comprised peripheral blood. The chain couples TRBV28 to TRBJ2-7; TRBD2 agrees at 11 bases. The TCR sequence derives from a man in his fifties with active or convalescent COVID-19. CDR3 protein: CASSRGLAVAKQYF. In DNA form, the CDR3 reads TGTGCCAGCAGTAGGGGACTAGCGGTCGCAAAGCAGTACTTC.